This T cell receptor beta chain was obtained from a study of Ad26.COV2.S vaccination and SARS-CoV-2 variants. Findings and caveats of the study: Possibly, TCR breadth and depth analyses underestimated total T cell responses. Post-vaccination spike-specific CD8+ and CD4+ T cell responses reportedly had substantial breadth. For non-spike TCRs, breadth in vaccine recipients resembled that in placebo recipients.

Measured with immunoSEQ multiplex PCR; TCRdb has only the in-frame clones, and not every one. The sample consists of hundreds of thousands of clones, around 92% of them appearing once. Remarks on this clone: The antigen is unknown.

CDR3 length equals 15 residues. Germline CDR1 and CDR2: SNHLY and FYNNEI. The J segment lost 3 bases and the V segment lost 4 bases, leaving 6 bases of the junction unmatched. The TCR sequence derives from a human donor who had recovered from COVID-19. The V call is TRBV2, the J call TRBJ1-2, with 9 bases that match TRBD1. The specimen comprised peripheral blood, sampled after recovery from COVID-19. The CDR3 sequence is CASSVQGAGDYGYTF. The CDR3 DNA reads TGTGCCAGCAGTGTACAGGGGGCTGGGGACTATGGCTACACCTTC.